This entry lists 2 T cell receptor beta chains sequenced from one sample in a study of blood T cell repertoires in COVID-19. TCRdb's copy holds only in-frame clones and misses some; the assay was immunoSEQ multiplex PCR. Counted here are approximately 96,000 clones, over 70% occurring once; the ten biggest clones make up over 8.5%. Sequencing was done on a sample of peripheral blood. The receptors were sampled from a woman of 80 years or more with acute or convalescent COVID-19.

The chain joins TRBV4-3 to TRBJ1-1; 10 bases fit TRBD1. J lost 0 bases, V lost 3 bases, and 4 bases had no gene match. The CDR3 loop spans 16 amino acids. Germline CDR1 reads LGHNA; CDR2 reads YSLEER. CDR3 bases: TGCGCCAGCAGCCAGATAGGGACAGGGGTGAACACTGAAGCTTTCTTT. Protein: CASSQIGTGVNTEAFF.

V and J are TRBV10-2 and TRBJ1-1; the D gene is possibly TRBD1 (5 bases). Germline V gene lookup returns CDR1 WSHSY and CDR2 SAAADI. The CDR3 totals 15 residues. V lost 0 bases to trimming and J lost 11 bases, with 19 bases between them. The DNA for the CDR3 is TGCGCCAGCAGTGAGTCGAGAGGCGGCAGGGCCGAGGCTTTCTTT. Amino acids: CASSESRGGRAEAFF.